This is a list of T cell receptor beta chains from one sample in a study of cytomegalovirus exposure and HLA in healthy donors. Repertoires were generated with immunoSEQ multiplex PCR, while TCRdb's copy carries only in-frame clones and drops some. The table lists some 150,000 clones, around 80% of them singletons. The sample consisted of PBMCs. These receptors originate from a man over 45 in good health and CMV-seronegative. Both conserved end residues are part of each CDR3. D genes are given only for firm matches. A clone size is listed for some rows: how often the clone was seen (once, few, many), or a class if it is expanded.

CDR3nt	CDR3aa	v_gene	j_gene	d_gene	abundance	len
TGTGCCTGGACGGCCTGGACAGGGAGTGACACTGAAGCTTTCTTT	CAWTAWTGSDTEAFF	TRBV30	TRBJ1-1	TRBD1	.	15
TGTGCCAGTAGTTCACCGCAGGGCCCCTATTGGACCCAGTACTTC	CASSSPQGPYWTQYF	TRBV19	TRBJ2-5	.	.	15
TGTGCCAGCAGTTTCCTGACAGAAGCTTTCTTT	CASSFLTEAFF	TRBV6-5	TRBJ1-1	.	.	11
TGTGCCAGCAGTCCCCAGATAGCGCCGCGCCCCCTCCACTTT	CASSPQIAPRPLHF	TRBV27	TRBJ1-6	.	.	14
TGTGCCAGCAGCTCCAGACAAACTTCTTGGAACACTGAAGCTTTCTTT	CASSSRQTSWNTEAFF	TRBV7-8	TRBJ1-1	.	.	16
TGCAGCGTCAAACCCGGGACATCAGGGGGGCAAGAGACCCAGTACTTC	CSVKPGTSGGQETQYF	TRBV29-1	TRBJ2-5	.	.	16
TGCGCCAGCAGCCCCTCTCCGGGACTAGCGGGGGCTGAGCAGTTCTTC	CASSPSPGLAGAEQFF	TRBV4-1	TRBJ2-1	TRBD2	.	16
TGCGCCAGCAATTTGGGCCTCCAAGAGACCCAGTACTTC	CASNLGLQETQYF	TRBV5-1	TRBJ2-5	.	.	13
TGTGCCACCCCGGGACTAGCGGGGGGGCCGGGGGTTGAGCAGTACTTC	CATPGLAGGPGVEQYF	TRBV2	TRBJ2-7	TRBD2	.	16
TGCAGCGTTGCCAAGGCGGCGGATTCACCCCTCCACTTT	CSVAKAADSPLHF	TRBV29-1	TRBJ1-6	.	.	13
TGTGCCAGCACCCTGGGGGGGGCCGGTGAGCAGTTCTTC	CASTLGGAGEQFF	TRBV11-1	TRBJ2-1	.	.	13
TGTGCCAGCAGCTTAGGCGGATCCTACTACGAGCAGTACTTC	CASSLGGSYYEQYF	TRBV7-8	TRBJ2-7	.	.	14
TGTGCCAGTCTCTTGGCGGGGGACCCCGGGGGAGGCTACACCTTC	CASLLAGDPGGGYTF	TRBV19	TRBJ1-2	.	.	15
TGCGCCAGCAGCCAAGCCAGGACAGGGAACTACGAGCAGTACTTC	CASSQARTGNYEQYF	TRBV4-1	TRBJ2-7	TRBD1	.	15
TGTGCCAGTAGTATAGGACGGGGAAATATAATGAACACTGAAGCTTTCTTT	CASSIGRGNIMNTEAFF	TRBV19	TRBJ1-1	.	once	17
TGTGCCAGCAGCTGGGGTGGGACAGGGAGGGGCACTGAAGCTTTCTTT	CASSWGGTGRGTEAFF	TRBV6-6	TRBJ1-1	TRBD1	.	16
TGTGCCAGCAGCTCCGCCGGCGGTGAAGCTTTCTTT	CASSSAGGEAFF	TRBV7-9	TRBJ1-1	.	.	12
TGTGCCAGCATCAACCCGGGGGGGAACGAGCAGTACTTC	CASINPGGNEQYF	TRBV6-6	TRBJ2-7	TRBD2	.	13
TGTGCCAGCAGCGCCGGGGAGGGGCGGGGACACGAGCAGTACTTC	CASSAGEGRGHEQYF	TRBV7-3	TRBJ2-7	TRBD2	.	15
TGTGCCAGCAGCAGACGGACCGGGACAGGGGATGAGACCCAGTACTTC	CASSRRTGTGDETQYF	TRBV4-2	TRBJ2-5	TRBD1	.	16
TGCAGCGTTGACGTTTCGGGGGACTACACCTTC	CSVDVSGDYTF	TRBV29-1	TRBJ1-2	.	.	11
TGTGCCAGCAGCTCGGTGACTTATGGCTACACCTTC	CASSSVTYGYTF	TRBV7-2	TRBJ1-2	.	.	12
TGTGCCAGCAGCACTACGGAGACCCAGTACTTC	CASSTTETQYF	TRBV5-4	TRBJ2-5	.	.	11
TGTGCCAGCTCAGCGGACAGGACTGCCGCCGAGCAGTACTTC	CASSADRTAAEQYF	TRBV18	TRBJ2-7	TRBD1	.	14
TGTGCCAGCAGCTCCGGGAGAGATGATCAGCCCCAGCATTTT	CASSSGRDDQPQHF	TRBV11-2	TRBJ1-5	.	.	14
TGTGCCAGCAGGACAGGGGGCGGCGAGCAGTTCTTC	CASRTGGGEQFF	TRBV6-1	TRBJ2-1	TRBD1	.	12
TGTGCCAGCAGTTCTTCATCCGACAGGGGTGATCAGCCCCAGCATTTT	CASSSSSDRGDQPQHF	TRBV6-5	TRBJ1-5	TRBD1	once	16
TGCGCCAGCAGCTTGAACGTAGCGGGAGGGACAGATACGCAGTATTTT	CASSLNVAGGTDTQYF	TRBV5-1	TRBJ2-3	TRBD2	.	16
TGCGCCAGCGGCAGGGGGACAGGCGATCAGCCCCAGCATTTT	CASGRGTGDQPQHF	TRBV5-1	TRBJ1-5	TRBD1	.	14
TGTGCCAGCACCAACCTGGGGGCAAACACTGAAGCTTTCTTT	CASTNLGANTEAFF	TRBV6-1	TRBJ1-1	.	.	14
TGTGCCAGCAGCTTACACAGATCCGGGACTATGAAGGAAAGGCAGTACTTC	CASSLHRSGTMKERQYF	TRBV13	TRBJ2-7	TRBD2	.	17
TGTGCCAGCAGACCCCCGGGACAGGGAATCTACGAGCAGTACTTC	CASRPPGQGIYEQYF	TRBV6-6	TRBJ2-7	TRBD1	once	15
TGTGCCAGCAGTTTACCAGGGGTCGCCAATGAGCAGTTCTTC	CASSLPGVANEQFF	TRBV28	TRBJ2-1	.	.	14
TGCGCCAGCAGCTGGGACAGGACAATGGACGAGCAGTACTTC	CASSWDRTMDEQYF	TRBV5-1	TRBJ2-7	TRBD1	.	14
TGCGCCAGCAGTATTGGGACTAGCTCCTACAATGAGCAGTTCTTC	CASSIGTSSYNEQFF	TRBV5-1	TRBJ2-1	TRBD2	.	15
TGTGCCAGCAGCCTTCGGTCTGGGGAGCTGTTTTTT	CASSLRSGELFF	TRBV13	TRBJ2-2	.	.	12
TGTGCCAGTAGTCCGACAGACAGGGGGAACACAGATACGCAGTATTTT	CASSPTDRGNTDTQYF	TRBV19	TRBJ2-3	TRBD1	.	16
TGTGCCACCAGCAGAGAGGGGGCGAGGAATTCACCCCTCCACTTT	CATSREGARNSPLHF	TRBV15	TRBJ1-6	.	.	15
TGTGCCAGCCGACTCTTGACAGGGCACACTGAAGCTTTCTTT	CASRLLTGHTEAFF	TRBV2	TRBJ1-1	TRBD1	.	14
TGTGCCAGCAGCAGTACGGGACTGGGCACTGAAGCTTTCTTT	CASSSTGLGTEAFF	TRBV9	TRBJ1-1	.	.	14
TGTGCCAGCAGCACTGGGCGCGCAAACACTGAAGCTTTCTTT	CASSTGRANTEAFF	TRBV5-4	TRBJ1-1	.	.	14
TGTGCCAGCAGTGCAGGGTTAACTAATGAAAAACTGTTTTTT	CASSAGLTNEKLFF	TRBV27	TRBJ1-4	.	.	14
TGTGCCAGCAGGTCACAGGGCCTTGAAGCTTTCTTT	CASRSQGLEAFF	TRBV27	TRBJ1-1	.	.	12
TGTGCCAGCAGCTTAAGCGTGATCGCCACCGAGCAGTACTTC	CASSLSVIATEQYF	TRBV7-3	TRBJ2-7	.	.	14
TGTGCCTGGAGTGTAGGATTGGTTCGGGGGTCCAATTCACCCCTCCACTTT	CAWSVGLVRGSNSPLHF	TRBV30	TRBJ1-6	.	.	17
TGTGCCAGCAGCTCGATCAGTACTAGGAATGAGCAGTTCTTC	CASSSISTRNEQFF	TRBV5-4	TRBJ2-1	.	.	14
TGCGCCAGCAGGAAGGGACAAACGTTAGAGCAGTTCTTC	CASRKGQTLEQFF	TRBV5-1	TRBJ2-1	.	.	13
TGTGCCAGCAGCTTAGTAGGCAGACTGAATTCACCCCTCCACTTT	CASSLVGRLNSPLHF	TRBV7-2	TRBJ1-6	.	.	15
TGTGCCTGGAACTCACGCTCTAGCACAGATACGCAGTATTTT	CAWNSRSSTDTQYF	TRBV30	TRBJ2-3	.	.	14
TGTGCCAGCAGTGAAGTGGGGGGACGGTACGAGCAGTACTTC	CASSEVGGRYEQYF	TRBV6-1	TRBJ2-7	.	.	14
TGCGCCAGCAGCGGACAGGTGGAGCAGCCCCAGCATTTT	CASSGQVEQPQHF	TRBV10-2	TRBJ1-5	TRBD1	few	13
TGTGCCAGCAGCGATCGGGACCGCGTAGCGGGGGAGCAGTACTTC	CASSDRDRVAGEQYF	TRBV6-5	TRBJ2-7	TRBD2	.	15
TGTGCCGGGGACCGGGACAGGACTGAAGCTTTCTTT	CAGDRDRTEAFF	TRBV30	TRBJ1-1	TRBD1	.	12